In this sample, the clone carrying this T cell receptor beta chain turned up a few times. Its antigen is currently unknown. Both 60 Vbeta primers and 13 Jbeta primers went into the PCR. Generated by immunoSEQ multiplex PCR, the TCRdb table keeps only in-frame clones and is missing some. This table holds more than 100,000 clones, roughly 9% found once. This sample was taken from a study of cytomegalovirus exposure and HLA in healthy donors. Study results and caveats: Later work associated roughly 15,000 TCR beta sequences with HLA alleles at 0.05 false discovery rate.

The V and J ends lost 5 bases and 0 bases, in that order; junction bases with no gene match: 6. This CDR3 spans 16 amino acids. Germline-derived CDR1 and CDR2 are LGHNA and YNFKEQ. The clonotype was recovered from a woman aged 40 to 49 in good health and CMV-seropositive. Material for sequencing was PBMCs. The chain has TRBV4-2 and TRBJ2-1, with 8 bases aligning to TRBD2. The CDR3 bases are TGTGCCAGCAGCGTTCAGCGGGGGAGCTCCTACAATGAGCAGTTCTTC. This gives the protein CASSVQRGSSYNEQFF.